Listed below are T cell receptor beta chains from one sample, sequenced in a study of blood T cell repertoires in COVID-19. Generated by immunoSEQ multiplex PCR, the TCRdb table keeps only in-frame clones and is missing some. The data show about 150,000 clones, around 88% seen once. Sequencing was done on a sample of peripheral blood. Receptors originate from a human donor in a cohort sampled during active COVID-19. The CDR3 runs from the conserved cysteine through the conserved F or W. A D gene is named only where the DNA matches it firmly. Clone sizes are given selectively: once, few, many, or a class where the clone is expanded.

V gene	clone size	J gene	D gene	CDR3 DNA	CDR3 protein
TRBV4-3	-	TRBJ2-2	TRBD2	TGCGCCAGCAGCCAAGATAGCGGGGGAGGTACCGGGGAGCTGTTTTTT	CASSQDSGGGTGELFF
TRBV6-6	-	TRBJ1-2	-	TGTGCCAGCAGTAACAGCCTACGGGACACCGGGGGGGGCTACACCTTC	CASSNSLRDTGGGYTF
TRBV5-6	-	TRBJ2-5	-	TGTGCCAGCAGCTTTGAGGTTATTAGCGCACAAGAGACCCAGTACTTC	CASSFEVISAQETQYF
TRBV5-1	-	TRBJ1-2	TRBD1	TGCGCCAGCAGCTCGGACAGGGGAACGGACTATGGCTACACCTTC	CASSSDRGTDYGYTF
TRBV10-3	-	TRBJ2-1	TRBD2	TGTGCCATCAGTGAGTTCGCGGGAGTCCACAATGAGCAGTTCTTC	CAISEFAGVHNEQFF
TRBV25-1	-	TRBJ2-7	-	TGTGCCAGCAGTGGGGCGGGAATTTACGAGCAGTACTTC	CASSGAGIYEQYF
TRBV7-3	once	TRBJ2-3	TRBD2	TGTGCCAGCAGCTACTTAGCGGGGGGGCTCGATACGCAGTATTTT	CASSYLAGGLDTQYF
TRBV4-1	once	TRBJ2-7	TRBD2	TGCGCCAGCAGCCAAGCCACTAGCGGGAGATTCTACGAGCAGTACTTC	CASSQATSGRFYEQYF
TRBV4-2	-	TRBJ2-7	TRBD2	TGTGCCAGCAGCCAAGATCTAGCGGGGAGGGTAGGCGAGCAGTACTTC	CASSQDLAGRVGEQYF
TRBV25-1	few	TRBJ1-1	TRBD1	TGTGCCAGCAGAACCGACAGGGTAGGGGGAAACACTGAAGCTTTCTTT	CASRTDRVGGNTEAFF
TRBV28	-	TRBJ1-5	TRBD1	TGTGCCAGCAGTCCCGGGACAGGGTCGGGTAGCAATCAGCCCCAGCATTTT	CASSPGTGSGSNQPQHF
TRBV28	-	TRBJ1-1	TRBD1	TGTGCCAGCAGTACGCAGACAGGGTTAGGCACTGAAGCTTTCTTT	CASSTQTGLGTEAFF
TRBV3-1/TRBV3-2	-	TRBJ1-6	TRBD1	TGTGCCAGCAGCCAATACTGGGACAGGGGGAGACATTCACCCCTCCACTTT	CASSQYWDRGRHSPLHF
TRBV11-1	once	TRBJ1-1	-	TGTGCCAGCAGCTTAGGACAGGTTCGTACTGAAGCTTTCTTT	CASSLGQVRTEAFF
TRBV6-2/TRBV6-3	-	TRBJ2-6	-	TGTGCCAGCAGCCCACACGGGGCTGGGGCCAACGTCCTGACTTTC	CASSPHGAGANVLTF
TRBV6-1	-	TRBJ2-3	-	TGTGCCAGCAGTGAACGGGGGATGACAGATACGCAGTATTTT	CASSERGMTDTQYF
TRBV3-1/TRBV3-2	-	TRBJ1-2	TRBD1	TGTGCCAGCAGCACGTGGACAGGGAACGGCTACACCTTC	CASSTWTGNGYTF
TRBV19	-	TRBJ1-5	TRBD1	TGTGCCAGTAGTCGGCGGACAGGGTCCAATCAGCCCCAGCATTTT	CASSRRTGSNQPQHF
TRBV7-2	-	TRBJ2-1	TRBD2	TGTGCCAGCAGCTTAGTAGCGGGAGTGAAGCAAACCTACAATGAGCAGTTCTTC	CASSLVAGVKQTYNEQFF
TRBV7-5	-	TRBJ1-1	-	TGTGCCAGAAGCAACAGGGGTGATAGATGGTATACTGAAGCTTTCTTT	CARSNRGDRWYTEAFF
TRBV7-3	-	TRBJ2-3	TRBD2	TGTGCCAGCAGCCCTCAAGCGGGGAGCACAGATACGCAGTATTTT	CASSPQAGSTDTQYF
TRBV4-1	-	TRBJ1-1	-	TGCGCCAGCAGCCAAGGTGAATCTGGAGCGAACACTGAAGCTTTCTTT	CASSQGESGANTEAFF
TRBV6-2/TRBV6-3	-	TRBJ2-3	-	TGTGCCAGCAGTTACTCGATGAGGACACCAGATACGCAGTATTTT	CASSYSMRTPDTQYF
TRBV2	-	TRBJ2-7	TRBD2	TGTGCCAGCAGTGACACGGGACTAGCGGGAGTCTACGAGCAGTACTTC	CASSDTGLAGVYEQYF
TRBV6-6	-	TRBJ2-5	-	TGTGCCAGCGGTCGCAGGGGTACGCAAGAGACCCAGTACTTC	CASGRRGTQETQYF
TRBV3-1/TRBV3-2	once	TRBJ1-2	-	TGTGCCAGCAGCCAGAACTCGGGCTCTCGGACAGGCTACACCTTC	CASSQNSGSRTGYTF
TRBV7-6	-	TRBJ2-5	TRBD1	TGTGCCAGCAGCTATGGGACAGGGGATGGGGAGACCCAGTACTTC	CASSYGTGDGETQYF
TRBV13	-	TRBJ2-7	TRBD2	TGTGCCAGCCTATTTAGCGGGGACTCCTACGAGCAGTACTTC	CASLFSGDSYEQYF
TRBV27	-	TRBJ2-5	-	TGTGCCAGCAGTTTATGGCCCCTTGAGACCCAGTACTTC	CASSLWPLETQYF
TRBV11-3	once	TRBJ2-1	TRBD2	TGTGCCAGCAGTCGGGGGGACAATGAGCAGTTCTTC	CASSRGDNEQFF
TRBV28	-	TRBJ2-6	TRBD1	TGTGCCAGCAGCTCACAGGGGGGCTTTGGGGCCAACGTCCTGACTTTC	CASSSQGGFGANVLTF